The text below deals with one TCR beta chain. Its cognate antigen is unknown. The data stem from a study of T cell responses to AZD1222 COVID-19 vaccine. Study-level findings and limits: Variant regions that are unmutated are reportedly the target of nearly half of spike-specific TCRs. Two AZD1222 administrations were followed by greater Spike-specific TCR breadth and depth. At baseline, seropositivity was found in only 6 or 7 AZD1222 recipients. Donor demographics were predominantly white British with a female majority; clonal diversity may be underestimated.

The repertoire was sequenced with immunoSEQ multiplex PCR; TCRdb's copy has only in-frame clones and lacks some. The data hold more than 70,000 clones, with about 85% observed a single time. CDR1 is MGHRA, CDR2 YSYEKL, per germline. The V end lost 0 bases, the J end lost 2 bases, and 14 bases lay between the germline ends. This CDR3 comprises 17 residues. The V call is TRBV4-1, the J call TRBJ1-5; maybe TRBD1 (6 bases). The TCR comes from an adult in good health. The starting material was peripheral blood, obtained on day 0 of AZD1222 vaccination. In DNA, the CDR3 is TGCGCCAGCAGCCAAGATCGGAGGGGGATCGGCAATCAGCCCCAGCATTTT. Translated, it gives CASSQDRRGIGNQPQHF.